The present entry profiles one T cell receptor (beta chain) with its context. Its target is not known. This entry belongs to a study of a mutant IDH1 vaccine in newly diagnosed glioma. The study, taken as a whole, reports: Pseudoprogression showed no apparent link to changes in top peripheral T cell clonotypes.

Repertoires were generated with immunoSEQ multiplex PCR, while TCRdb's copy carries only in-frame clones and drops some. This table holds just over 65,000 clones, about 87% found once. Time point given: week 23, last vaccination. Mutant IDH1 20-mer peptide, at 300 ug, made up each vaccine dose, with topical imiquimod. Germline trimming cut 5 bases from V and 5 bases from J; bases unmatched to any gene: 11. Germline CDR1 is SGHVS and CDR2 is FQNEAQ. This CDR3 spans 15 amino acids. The sequence was collected from a man between 18 and 29 years old with glioma. The sample in question was PBMCs, obtained from a glioma patient whose treatment included an IDH1 peptide vaccine. The chain combines TRBV7-8 with TRBJ1-1; 7 bases map to TRBD1. CDR3 sequence: CASSLLGTEVTEAFF. CDR3 bases: TGTGCCAGCAGCCTCCTCGGGACAGAAGTAACTGAAGCTTTCTTT.